This TCR beta chain was sequenced during a study of CD8 T cells in Susac syndrome. In germline, CDR1 is LGHNT, CDR2 FRNRAP. This CDR3 is 11 amino acids long. The ends were cut back, 3 bases at V and 5 bases at J, with 2 bases in the middle. In Susac syndrome patients, recently defined diagnostic criteria for definite or probable disease were met. RNA in amounts of about 0.5 to 1 ug was reverse transcribed with random hexamers. MiXCR, run by TCRdb on the immunoSEQ multiplex PCR reads, gives a single entry per CDR3 protein. This repertoire shows 200,000 to 300,000 distinct CDR3 sequences, about 96% found once; its top ten account for approximately 0.094%.

This chain joins TRBV12-5 and TRBJ2-1; D is undetermined. The sample consisted of CD4+ T cells from PBMCs. The sequence came from a human donor with Susac syndrome. CDR3 coding DNA: TGTGCTAGTGGTTTCAACAATGAGCAGTTCTTC. As protein: CASGFNNEQFF.